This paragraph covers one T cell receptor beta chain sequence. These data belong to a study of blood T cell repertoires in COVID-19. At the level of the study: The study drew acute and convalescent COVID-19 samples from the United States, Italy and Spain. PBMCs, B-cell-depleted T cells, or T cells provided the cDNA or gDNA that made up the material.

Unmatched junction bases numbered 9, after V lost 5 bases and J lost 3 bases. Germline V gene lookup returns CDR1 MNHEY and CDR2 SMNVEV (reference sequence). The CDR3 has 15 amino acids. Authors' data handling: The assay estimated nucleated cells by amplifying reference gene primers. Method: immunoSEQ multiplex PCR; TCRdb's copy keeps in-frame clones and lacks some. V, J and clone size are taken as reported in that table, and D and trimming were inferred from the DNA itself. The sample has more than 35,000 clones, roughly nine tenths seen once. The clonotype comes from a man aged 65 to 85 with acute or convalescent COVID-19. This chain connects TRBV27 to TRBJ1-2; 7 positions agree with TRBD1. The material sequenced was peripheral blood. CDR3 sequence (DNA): TGTGCCAGCAGTCGCCTGACAGGGTTTGACTATGGCTACACCTTC. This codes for CASSRLTGFDYGYTF.